These T cell receptor beta chains were read from a single sample in a study of blood T cell repertoires in COVID-19. The assay was immunoSEQ multiplex PCR, and TCRdb's table has in-frame clones only and misses some. The sample includes approximately 230,000 clones, about 85% seen only once; the top ten take roughly 6%. Sequenced input: PBMCs or T cells enriched from blood (not recorded which). These receptors all come from a woman under 40 with acute COVID-19. The CDR3 runs from the conserved cysteine through the conserved F or W. D genes are given only for firm matches. Size is omitted from some rows. Given values are once, few, many or a class for expanded clones.

D gene	clone size	J gene	V gene	CDR3 protein	CDR3 DNA
-	-	TRBJ1-5	TRBV28	CASSLLGQSDSAVQPQHF	TGTGCCAGCAGTTTATTAGGACAGAGCGACTCGGCAGTTCAGCCCCAGCATTTT
TRBD2	-	TRBJ2-5	TRBV7-3	CASSEFLAGGIETQYF	TGTGCCAGCAGCGAGTTTTTAGCGGGGGGGATTGAGACCCAGTACTTC
-	few	TRBJ1-5	TRBV18	CASSKTQGDNQPQHF	TGTGCCAGCTCAAAAACACAGGGTGACAATCAGCCCCAGCATTTT
-	-	TRBJ1-2	TRBV7-8	CASTDSRGNYGYTF	TGTGCCAGCACCGACTCGAGGGGGAACTATGGCTACACCTTC
-	once	TRBJ2-1	TRBV3-1/TRBV3-2	CASSQGRDIPYNEQFF	TGTGCCAGCAGCCAAGGCCGGGACATCCCTTACAATGAGCAGTTCTTC
TRBD1	-	TRBJ2-2	TRBV27	CASGLGQGFTGELFF	TGTGCCAGCGGCCTTGGACAGGGTTTTACCGGGGAGCTGTTTTTT
TRBD1	-	TRBJ2-1	TRBV5-4	CASSSGTASNNEQFF	TGTGCCAGCAGCTCCGGGACAGCGAGTAACAATGAGCAGTTCTTC
-	-	TRBJ1-2	TRBV10-3	CAISESGRQGNGYTF	TGTGCCATCAGTGAGTCTGGGCGGCAGGGGAACGGCTACACCTTC
TRBD1	few	TRBJ2-5	TRBV28	CASSPMDRGLLETQYF	TGTGCCAGCAGCCCCATGGACAGGGGGCTGTTGGAGACCCAGTACTTC
TRBD1	medium-sized	TRBJ1-1	TRBV7-9	CASSSNGQGHSTEAFF	TGTGCCAGCAGCTCTAACGGACAGGGCCATAGCACTGAAGCTTTCTTT
TRBD1	-	TRBJ1-6	TRBV2	CASRPYTGGLHF	TGTGCCAGCAGGCCCTATACAGGGGGCCTCCACTTT
-	-	TRBJ2-7	TRBV11-2	CASSLQFEQYF	TGTGCCAGCAGCTTACAGTTCGAGCAGTACTTC
-	-	TRBJ1-5	TRBV6-1	CASSAWTGGGNQPQHF	TGTGCCAGCAGTGCGTGGACTGGAGGAGGCAATCAGCCCCAGCATTTT
TRBD2	few	TRBJ2-2	TRBV15	CATSRDGEGGELFF	TGTGCCACCAGCAGAGATGGGGAGGGCGGGGAGCTGTTTTTT
-	-	TRBJ1-6	TRBV28	CASRTIGQGYNSPLHF	TGTGCCAGCAGGACTATAGGGCAGGGGTATAATTCACCCCTCCACTTT
TRBD1	-	TRBJ1-1	TRBV29-1	CSGRQGTEAFF	TGCAGCGGAAGACAGGGGACTGAAGCTTTCTTT
-	once	TRBJ1-4	TRBV12-5	CASGLSGIEKLFF	TGTGCTAGTGGTTTATCAGGAATCGAAAAACTGTTTTTT
-	few	TRBJ1-2	TRBV5-1	CASSFSSDYGYTF	TGCGCCAGCAGCTTTTCATCGGACTATGGCTACACCTTC
-	-	TRBJ2-3	TRBV2	CASSVEFVSTQYF	TGTGCCAGCAGTGTGGAGTTTGTTAGTACGCAGTATTTT
-	-	TRBJ2-3	TRBV2	CASRSDTDTQYF	TGTGCCAGCAGGTCAGACACAGATACGCAGTATTTT
TRBD1	-	TRBJ2-7	TRBV19	CASSMLDREYEQYF	TGTGCCAGTAGTATGTTGGACAGGGAATACGAGCAGTACTTC
TRBD1	-	TRBJ1-2	TRBV9	CASSVKGTGGEDYYGYTF	TGTGCCAGCAGCGTAAAGGGGACAGGGGGCGAGGACTACTATGGCTACACCTTC
-	-	TRBJ2-5	TRBV29-1	CSVRSGPLGPQETQYF	TGCAGCGTGCGAAGCGGCCCCCTCGGGCCCCAAGAGACCCAGTACTTC
TRBD1	-	TRBJ2-1	TRBV15	CATSRDRAVDEQFF	TGTGCCACCAGCAGGGACAGGGCGGTCGATGAGCAGTTCTTC
-	-	TRBJ1-1	TRBV4-1	CASSQVNTEAFF	TGCGCCAGCAGCCAAGTAAACACTGAAGCTTTCTTT
-	few	TRBJ1-2	TRBV3-1/TRBV3-2	CASSQGAGFSGYTF	TGTGCCAGCAGCCAAGGTGCGGGCTTTAGTGGCTACACCTTC
-	few	TRBJ1-1	TRBV20-1	CSATGGAEAFF	TGCAGTGCGACGGGGGGTGCTGAAGCTTTCTTT
TRBD2	-	TRBJ2-1	TRBV5-1	CASSQLAGGYEQFF	TGCGCCAGCAGCCAACTAGCGGGGGGCTATGAGCAGTTCTTC
-	-	TRBJ2-1	TRBV28	CASSSPAVEFF	TGTGCCAGCAGTTCGCCAGCGGTAGAGTTCTTC
-	-	TRBJ2-7	TRBV5-1	CASSYIGQSYEQYF	TGCGCCAGCAGCTATATCGGACAATCCTACGAGCAGTACTTC
-	once	TRBJ2-7	TRBV10-3	CAIRGRGSYEQYF	TGTGCCATCAGGGGAAGGGGCTCCTACGAGCAGTACTTC
TRBD1	-	TRBJ1-6	TRBV2	CASSVTGGSSPLHF	TGTGCCAGCAGCGTGACAGGGGGATCATCACCCCTCCACTTT
-	-	TRBJ1-2	TRBV6-5	CASSYTKTAVNYGYTF	TGTGCCAGCAGTTATACAAAGACAGCAGTCAACTATGGCTACACCTTC
TRBD1	-	TRBJ2-3	TRBV18	CASSRPGDRATDTQYF	TGTGCCAGCTCCCGTCCCGGGGACAGGGCGACAGATACGCAGTATTTT
-	-	TRBJ2-3	TRBV2	CASTTDYTDTQYF	TGTGCCAGCACGACTGACTACACAGATACGCAGTATTTT
TRBD2	-	TRBJ2-3	TRBV19	CASTGLAGGNTDTQYF	TGTGCCAGCACGGGACTAGCGGGAGGAAACACAGATACGCAGTATTTT
TRBD2	-	TRBJ2-7	TRBV11-2	CASSSGEGTRYEQYF	TGTGCCAGCAGCTCCGGGGAGGGTACCCGTTACGAGCAGTACTTC
TRBD1	-	TRBJ1-5	TRBV10-3	CAISGGQGGSYSNQPQHF	TGTGCCATCAGTGGCGGACAGGGAGGGTCTTATAGCAATCAGCCCCAGCATTTT
TRBD1	-	TRBJ2-5	TRBV7-3	CASSLSPGGRETQYF	TGTGCCAGCAGCTTAAGCCCAGGGGGCCGGGAGACCCAGTACTTC
-	-	TRBJ2-3	TRBV15	CATSRVQTGHRTDTQYF	TGTGCCACCAGCAGAGTCCAGACGGGACACCGCACAGATACGCAGTATTTT
TRBD1	-	TRBJ1-5	TRBV6-6	CASNLGQGRIQPQHF	TGTGCCAGCAATTTAGGACAGGGGAGAATTCAGCCCCAGCATTTT
-	-	TRBJ2-3	TRBV21-1	CASRASGGVGDTQYF	TGTGCCAGCAGGGCGAGCGGGGGCGTCGGGGATACGCAGTATTTT
TRBD1	-	TRBJ1-2	TRBV5-1	CASSLGTGLDGYTF	TGCGCCAGCAGCTTGGGGACAGGGTTGGATGGCTACACCTTC
TRBD1	once	TRBJ2-5	TRBV18	CASSPRGRAQETQYF	TGTGCCAGCTCACCCAGGGGGCGAGCCCAAGAGACCCAGTACTTC
-	many	TRBJ2-6	TRBV6-1	CASSEAHRIPSGANVLTF	TGTGCCAGCAGTGAAGCGCACAGGATCCCCTCTGGGGCCAACGTCCTGACTTTC
TRBD1	-	TRBJ2-1	TRBV28	CASSFVGQGPHNEQFF	TGTGCCAGCAGTTTTGTTGGACAGGGGCCACACAATGAGCAGTTCTTC
TRBD1	-	TRBJ1-2	TRBV18	CASSRDRVGYTF	TGTGCCAGCTCTCGGGACAGGGTCGGCTACACCTTC
TRBD2	-	TRBJ2-3	TRBV20-1	CSASKPASGDTQYF	TGCAGTGCTAGTAAGCCGGCTAGCGGAGATACGCAGTATTTT
-	-	TRBJ1-1	TRBV19	CASSISGGAYTEAFF	TGTGCCAGTAGTATTTCGGGGGGCGCGTACACTGAAGCTTTCTTT
-	-	TRBJ2-1	TRBV10-3	CAISESLGAPNEQFF	TGTGCCATCAGTGAGTCTTTGGGGGCGCCGAATGAGCAGTTCTTC